This TCR beta chain was recovered during a study of T cell responses to AZD1222 COVID-19 vaccine. On this clone: Its specificity is unknown.

Study-wide results and limits: Donors, mostly white British, included more females; clonal diversity was possibly underestimated.

Libraries were prepared by immunoSEQ multiplex PCR; TCRdb keeps only in-frame clonotypes and omits some of them. This sample has around 110,000 clones, with 70% to 90% found just once. Specimen: peripheral blood, collected on day 0 of MenACWY control vaccination. The source of this sequence is an adult in good health.

The CDR3 coding sequence is TGTGCCAGCAGCTTAGATCCTCCGGGACAGGGATTCGATGAGCAGTTCTTC. Its protein product is CASSLDPPGQGFDEQFF. V and J are TRBV11-2 and TRBJ2-1; 9 nucleotides line up with TRBD1. Germline values: CDR1 SGHAT, CDR2 FQNNGV. The CDR3 loop spans 17 amino acids. V shed 0 bases, J shed 8 bases, and the junction held 11 bases outside the gene matches.